A selection of T cell receptor beta chains follows, all from one sample in a study of cytotoxic CD8 clonotypes in ibrutinib-treated CLL. TCRdb's copy holds only in-frame clones and misses some; the assay was immunoSEQ multiplex PCR. The sample has some 10,000 clones; 79% are singletons. The sample was PBMCs, taken at disease progression, from a patient treated with ibrutinib. The receptors here all came from a human donor with chronic lymphocytic leukemia. Each CDR3 is given without its conserved first and last residue.

j_gene | v_gene | CDR3aa
TRBJ2-7 | TRBV7-2 | ASGLGYEQY
TRBJ2-2 | TRBV4-2 | ASSPGQFTGELF
TRBJ2-3 | TRBV10-1 | ASSRLASRTDTQY
TRBJ2-3 | TRBV2 | AYLTGHITDTQY
TRBJ1-2 | TRBV6-1 | ASRTGVLPGYT
TRBJ1-2 | TRBV6-1 | ASSLDRGPGYT
TRBJ1-4 | TRBV5-1 | ASSATGALGKLF
TRBJ2-7 | TRBV19 | ASSIDRRAGVEQY
TRBJ1-1 | TRBV5-1 | ASSLGAGEAF
TRBJ2-1 | TRBV7-2 | ASSLNGGQFNEQF
TRBJ2-3 | TRBV5-1 | ASSIGQERDTQY
TRBJ2-7 | TRBV28 | ASSLRLISYEQY